The 25 T cell receptor beta chains reported below all come from one sample, sequenced in a study of blood T cell repertoires in acute mononucleosis. Clones were read by immunoSEQ multiplex PCR, and TCRdb kept only the in-frame ones, dropping some. The repertoire has 6,500 to 7,500 clones, 20% to 30% of them found once; the top ten carry under 35%. This sample's time point: acute infectious mononucleosis, at clinical presentation within 2 weeks of symptom onset (visit 1). The specimen comprised EBV YVL epitope tetramer+ CD8+ T cells sorted from PBMCs, sampled during acute infectious mononucleosis. Subset: CD8 T cells binding a tetramer with EBV BRLF1 109-117 peptide (YVL-BR). Receptors were obtained from a woman between 18 and 29 years old with infectious mononucleosis caused by EBV.

The chain has TRBV4-1 and TRBJ1-1; tentatively, D is TRBD1 (5 bases). This CDR3 region has 11 residues. Germline CDR1 is MGHRA and CDR2 is YSYEKL. The V gene lost 11 bases and the J gene lost 1 base, with 8 bases spanning the gap. Here the CDR3 reads CAAGANTEAFF. CDR3 nucleotides: TGCGCCGCCGGGGCGAACACTGAAGCTTTCTTT.

As for this clone: A much more abundant neighbour one base away suggests this may be a read error. The sample holds other DNA sequences that translate to the same CDR3. The J gene is TRBJ2-7, the V gene TRBV5-4; the match to TRBD2 covers 7 bases. Germline lookup yields CDR1 SGHNT and CDR2 YYREEE (reference sequence). The CDR3 covers 14 residues. The CDR3 nucleotides are TGCGCCAGCAGCCAAGAATGGGGGGGCTACGAGCAGTACTTC. Amino acid sequence: CASSQEWGGYEQYF.

V gene TRBV7-4 combines with J gene TRBJ2-1, with 10 bases lining up with TRBD2. The germline gives CDR1 SGHVT, CDR2 SQSDAQ. With V trimmed by 4 bases and J by 8 bases, 11 bases remained unmatched. This CDR3 is 16 amino acids long. CDR3 sequence reads: CASSSLPSGGSYEQFF. The CDR3 region has the DNA TGTGCCAGCAGCTCGCTTCCTAGCGGGGGATCGTATGAGCAGTTCTTC. The full variable domain, with the rest looked up from reference TRBV7-4 and TRBJ2-1, is GAGVSQSPRYKVAKRGRDVALRCDSISGHVTLYWYRQTLGQGSEVLTYSQSDAQRDKSGRPSGRFSAERPERSVSTLKIQRTEQGDSAVYLCASSSLPSGGSYEQFFGPGTRLTVL.

This clone was recorded at least ten times. The V call is TRBV13, the J call TRBJ2-2; D gene ambiguous. CDR3 length: 12 amino acids. The germline CDR1 and CDR2 sequences are PRHDT and FYEKMQ (reference sequence). V was pared by 6 bases and J by 5 bases, with 7 bases between. The CDR3 reads CASSPLTGELFF. In DNA form, the CDR3 reads TGTGCCAGCAGTCCCCTTACCGGGGAGCTGTTTTTT. Together with reference TRBV13 and TRBJ2-2, the CDR3 gives the full variable domain: AAGVIQSPRHLIKEKRETATLKCYPIPRHDTVYWYQQGPGQDPQFLISFYEKMQSDKGSIPDRFSAQQFSDYHSELNMSSLELGDSALYFCASSPLTGELFFGEGSRLTVL.

The sample holds a few counts of this clone. The chain links TRBV6-1 to TRBJ2-7, with D possibly matching TRBD1 (5 bases). The CDR3 runs to 12 residues. Germline values: CDR1 MNHNS, CDR2 SASEGT. V was clipped by 7 bases and J by 5 bases, with 12 bases between them. This CDR3 reads CASTDSLNEQYF. The DNA for the CDR3 is TGTGCCAGCACCGACAGCTTAAACGAGCAGTACTTC.

About this clone itself: A far bigger clonotype differs at one base, so this is likely a read error. The V gene is TRBV27, the J gene TRBJ2-2, with D maybe TRBD2 (5 bases). Germline CDR1 MNHEY, CDR2 SMNVEV (reference sequence). The CDR3 is 14 amino acids. DNA for the CDR3: TGTGCCAGCAGTTCACTATTAGACACCGGGGATCTGTTTTTT. Translating it yields CASSSLLDTGDLFF.

The V gene is TRBV7-3, the J gene TRBJ2-1; D unresolved. Trimming removed 6 bases from V and 2 bases from J, with 23 bases in between. The CDR3 is 18 residues long. Germline loops: CDR1 SGHTA, CDR2 FQGTGA. The CDR3 spells CASSPTSLPLGPYNEQFF. For the CDR3, the DNA is TGTGCCAGCAGTCCCACTTCATTGCCTCTGGGCCCCTACAATGAGCAGTTCTTC.

Comment on this clone: A far larger clone differs by one base, so this is likely a read error. This chain links TRBV6-6 with TRBJ1-2; possible D gene TRBD1, 6 bases. Germline CDR1 reads MNHNY; CDR2 reads SVGAGI (reference sequence). The CDR3 contains 14 residues. Here the CDR3 reads CASTPGQPNYCYTF. For the CDR3, the DNA is TGTGCCAGCACTCCTGGACAGCCCAACTATTGCTACACCTTC.

A few counts support this clone. A read error is possible here, since a much larger clone lies one base away. The J gene is TRBJ1-1, the V gene TRBV6-1; 11 bases map to TRBD1. This CDR3 is built from 18 residues. Germline V gene data show CDR1 as MNHNS and CDR2 as SASEGT. Germline trimming cut 4 bases from V and 1 base from J; bases unmatched to any gene: 11. The CDR3 region has the DNA TGTGCCAGCAGTGCCCCGGGCGGGACAGGGGGGAGGAACACTGAAGCTTTCTTT. As protein: CASSAPGGTGGRNTEAFF.

CDR3 bases: TGTGCCAGTACTCCGGGGCCCTCCTACAATGAGCAGTTCTTC. This translates into CASTPGPSYNEQFF. The rearrangement joins TRBV30 to TRBJ2-1; D might be TRBD1 or TRBD2, each matching 5 bases. Per the germline V gene, CDR1 is GTSNPN and CDR2 is SVGIG (reference sequence). CDR3 length: 14 amino acids. V lost 8 bases, J lost 0 bases, and 14 bases lay in between.

This clone turned up a few times. This chain connects TRBV27 to TRBJ2-5; TRBD2 is a possible D gene (6 bases). In germline, CDR1 is MNHEY, CDR2 SMNVEV (reference sequence). V was clipped by 3 bases and J by 5 bases, with 13 bases between them. This CDR3 comprises 14 residues. CDR3 protein: CASSFRTTLETQYF. Here the CDR3 DNA reads TGTGCCAGCAGTTTTCGGACTACCCTTGAGACCCAGTACTTC.

The rearrangement joins TRBV19 to TRBJ1-5; no clear D. This CDR3 contains 14 residues. CDR1 and CDR2 from the germline V gene are LNHDA and SQIVND (reference sequence). V shed 10 bases and J shed 2 bases, with 15 bases lying between them. The chain's CDR3 is CANPWEGGNQPQHF. As DNA, the CDR3 is TGTGCCAATCCATGGGAGGGAGGCAATCAGCCCCAGCATTTT.

This clone was counted between two and nine times. The chain links TRBV27 to TRBJ1-2; D is unclear. The V end was cut by 6 bases, the J end by 4 bases, with 12 bases between. This CDR3 is built from 13 residues. Germline values: CDR1 MNHEY, CDR2 SMNVEV (reference sequence). The chain's CDR3 is CASSDPMAYGYTF. In DNA form, the CDR3 reads TGTGCCAGCAGCGACCCAATGGCCTATGGCTACACCTTC.

For this clone: It differs at one base from a far larger clone, so likely a read error. The sample holds other DNA sequences that translate to the same CDR3. The rearrangement uses TRBV7-3 and TRBJ2-1, with 12 bases aligning to TRBD2. This CDR3 contains 16 residues. In germline, CDR1 is SGHTA, CDR2 FQGTGA. Here the CDR3 DNA reads TGCGCCAGCAGCTTTGGACTAGCGGGACCCCTCAATGAGCAGTTCTTC. Amino acids: CASSFGLAGPLNEQFF. Full variable domain (outside the CDR3, taken from reference TRBV7-3 and TRBJ2-1): GAGVSQTPSNKVTEKGKYVELRCDPISGHTALYWYRQSLGQGPEFLIYFQGTGAADDSGLPNDRFFAVRPEGSVSTLKIQRTERGDSAVYLCASSFGLAGPLNEQFFGPGTRLTVL.

As for this clone: This likely reflects a read error, since a far larger clone is one base away. This chain joins TRBV10-2 and TRBJ2-1; a weak D match, TRBD1 (5 bases). The CDR3 extends over 15 amino acids. V gave up 1 base and J gave up 10 bases, with 17 bases separating them. From germline, CDR1 is WSHSY and CDR2 SAAADI. As DNA, the CDR3 is TGCGCCAGCAGTGAGTTTCCGCTTTCAGGGCAGGAGCAGTTCTTC. Residues: CASSEFPLSGQEQFF.

There are many counts of this clone. The V call is TRBV6-1, the J call TRBJ2-7; 7 bases are a match to TRBD2. CDR3 length: 14 residues. The germline V gene encodes CDR1 MNHNS and CDR2 SASEGT. Trimming removed 6 bases from V and 3 bases from J; junction bases left unmatched: 8. The CDR3 spells CASRPVGGDYEQYF. CDR3 in DNA: TGTGCCAGCAGGCCTGTGGGGGGGGACTACGAGCAGTACTTC.

As to this clone: A far larger clone is just one base off, so this is likely a read error. Other nucleotide sequences from this sample produce the same CDR3. The V call is TRBV11-2, the J call TRBJ2-7; 8 bases line up with TRBD1. The CDR3 sequence is 13 residues long. V lost 8 bases to trimming and J lost 3 bases; unmatched junction nucleotides: 6. Germline values: CDR1 SGHAT, CDR2 FQNNGV. The CDR3 DNA reads as TGTGCCAGCGCCGTGGGACAGGACTACGAGCAGTACTTC. Its protein is CASAVGQDYEQYF.

J is TRBJ2-7 and V is TRBV28; 7 bases match TRBD1. The V segment lost 6 bases and the J segment 4 bases; nucleotides outside the gene matches: 9. The CDR3 contains 14 residues. Germline V gene sequence: CDR1 MDHEN, CDR2 SYDVKM. CDR3 region: CASSPWDSLYEQYF. The CDR3 DNA reads as TGTGCCAGCAGCCCCTGGGACAGCCTTTACGAGCAGTACTTC.

As regards this clone: A read error is the likely source, as a far larger clone sits one nucleotide away. The conserved final phenylalanine or tryptophan is absent from the CDR3, which likely points to a read error. The V gene is TRBV7-3, the J gene TRBJ2-7; maybe TRBD2 (6 bases). Trimming took off 5 bases at V and 7 bases at J, with 9 bases between the two ends. The CDR3 is 11 residues long. Germline lookup yields CDR1 SGHTA and CDR2 FQGTGA. The CDR3 protein is CASSISGEQYI. CDR3 coding DNA: TGTGCCAGCAGCATTAGCGGTGAGCAGTACATC.

V is TRBV7-2 and J is TRBJ1-1, with D tentatively TRBD1 (5 bases). The CDR3 spans 15 residues. Trimming left V 5 bases short and J 3 bases short, with 16 bases between. CDR1 and CDR2 from the germline V gene are SGHTA and FQGNSA. This CDR3 reads CASSPIMVGDTEAFF. The CDR3 DNA reads as TGTGCCAGCAGCCCAATCATGGTAGGGGACACTGAAGCTTTCTTT.

V and J are TRBV13 and TRBJ2-5, with 8 nucleotides matching TRBD1. Germline loops: CDR1 PRHDT, CDR2 FYEKMQ (reference sequence). This CDR3 spans 16 amino acids. With 3 bases clipped from V and 4 bases from J, the junction kept 10 bases outside the gene matches. CDR3 sequence (DNA): TGTGCCAGCAGCTTGGACCTCGGACAGGGTGGAGAGACCCAGTACTTC. Protein: CASSLDLGQGGETQYF.

This clone was counted ten times or more. The chain links TRBV6-4 to TRBJ1-2; the D is unclear. CDR3 length equals 14 residues. Germline V CDR1 and CDR2: MRHNA, SNTAGT. Trimming shortened V by 3 bases and J by 2 bases, and 10 bases separated the two germline ends. CDR3 coding DNA: TGTGCCAGCAGTGATACCGGGCTAAACTATGGCTACACCTTC. Encoded protein: CASSDTGLNYGYTF.

The sample holds a few counts of this clone. The DNA is left out, because the CDR3 cannot be placed on it with certainty; the CDR3 is given as TCRdb lists it. The chain uses TRBV30 and TRBJ2-2; the table's TRBD2 call for D was not verified on the DNA. 17 amino acids form the CDR3, both terminal residues included. Per germline, CDR1 GTSNPN and CDR2 SVGIG (reference sequence). The CDR3 spells CAWSVLAGGTTGELFFF.

This clone was seen more than once but under ten times. This may come from a read error, since a much larger clone is one base off. The sample has other DNA sequences that encode this CDR3 too. The rearrangement joins TRBV27 to TRBJ2-5; D is ambiguous. This CDR3 has 13 residues. Germline assignment: CDR1 MNHEY and CDR2 SMNVEV (reference sequence). CDR3 sequence: CATSDYGEETQYF. The CDR3 nucleotides read TGTGCCACCAGTGATTACGGAGAAGAGACCCAGTACTTC.

This clone was recorded once. The DNA of the CDR3 is TGTGCCAGCAGTGGACTAGCGGGGGCGGGGGAGCAGTACTTC. It codes for CASSGLAGAGEQYF. This chain connects TRBV27 to TRBJ2-7; 13 bases fit TRBD2. After removal of 5 bases from V and 7 bases from J, the junction contained 5 bases not matched to a gene. This CDR3 has 14 residues. Germline V gene lookup returns CDR1 MNHEY and CDR2 SMNVEV (reference sequence).